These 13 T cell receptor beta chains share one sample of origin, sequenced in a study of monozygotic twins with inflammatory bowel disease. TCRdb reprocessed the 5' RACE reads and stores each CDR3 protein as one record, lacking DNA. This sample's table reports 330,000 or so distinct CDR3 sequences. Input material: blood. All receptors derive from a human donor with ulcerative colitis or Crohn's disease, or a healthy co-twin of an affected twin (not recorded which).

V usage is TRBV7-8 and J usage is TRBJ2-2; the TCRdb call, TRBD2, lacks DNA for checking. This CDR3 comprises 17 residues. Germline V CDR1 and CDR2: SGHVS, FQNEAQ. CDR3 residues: CASSLDRLAVLTGELFF.

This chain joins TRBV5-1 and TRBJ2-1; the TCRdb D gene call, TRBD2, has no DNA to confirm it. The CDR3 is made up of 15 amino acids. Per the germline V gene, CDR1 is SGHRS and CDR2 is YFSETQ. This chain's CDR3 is CASSVGTSDLNEQFF.

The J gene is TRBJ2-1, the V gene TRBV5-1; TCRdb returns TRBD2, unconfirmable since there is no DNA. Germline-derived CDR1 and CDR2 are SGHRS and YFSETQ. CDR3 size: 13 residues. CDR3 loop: CASREGIYNEQFF. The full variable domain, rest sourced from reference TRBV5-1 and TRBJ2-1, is KAGVTQTPRYLIKTRGQQVTLSCSPISGHRSVSWYQQTPGQGLQFLFEYFSETQRNKGNFPGRFSGRQFSNSRSEMNVSTLELGDSALYLCASREGIYNEQFFGPGTRLTVL.

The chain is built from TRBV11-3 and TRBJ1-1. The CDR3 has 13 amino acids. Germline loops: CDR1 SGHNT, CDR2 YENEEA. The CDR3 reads CASSLWWDTEAFF.

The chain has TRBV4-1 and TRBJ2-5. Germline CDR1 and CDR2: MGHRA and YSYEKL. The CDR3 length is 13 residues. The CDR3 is CASSQGREETQYF.

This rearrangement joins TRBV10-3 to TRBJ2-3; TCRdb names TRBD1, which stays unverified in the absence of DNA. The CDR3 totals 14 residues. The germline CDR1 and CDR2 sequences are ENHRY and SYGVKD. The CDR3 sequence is CAISRTGGVDTQYF.

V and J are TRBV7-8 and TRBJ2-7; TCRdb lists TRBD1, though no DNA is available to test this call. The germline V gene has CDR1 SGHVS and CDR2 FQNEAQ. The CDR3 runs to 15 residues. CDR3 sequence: CASSPRRGTLYEQYF.

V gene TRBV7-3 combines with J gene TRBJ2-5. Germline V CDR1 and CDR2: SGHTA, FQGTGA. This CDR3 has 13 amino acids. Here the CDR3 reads CASRSSGQETQYF.

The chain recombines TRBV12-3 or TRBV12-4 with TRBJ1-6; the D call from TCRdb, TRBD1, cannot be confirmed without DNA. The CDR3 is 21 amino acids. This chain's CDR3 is CASSFIGTGVTSSSYNSPLHF.

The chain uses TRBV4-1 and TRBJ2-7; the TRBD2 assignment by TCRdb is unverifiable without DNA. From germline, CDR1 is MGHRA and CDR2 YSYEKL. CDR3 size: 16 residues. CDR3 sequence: CASSQQPNSPPYEQYF.

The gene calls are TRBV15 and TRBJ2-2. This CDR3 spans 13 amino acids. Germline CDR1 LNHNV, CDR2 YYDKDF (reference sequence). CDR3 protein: CATSRDVNGELFF.

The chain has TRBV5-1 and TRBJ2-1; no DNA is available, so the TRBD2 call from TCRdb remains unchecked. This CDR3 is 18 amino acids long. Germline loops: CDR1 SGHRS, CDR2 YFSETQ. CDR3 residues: CASSLEVASSGRAGEQFF.

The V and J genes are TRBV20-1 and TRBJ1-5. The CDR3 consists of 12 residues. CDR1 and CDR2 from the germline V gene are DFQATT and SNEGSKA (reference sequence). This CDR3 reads CSARQHNQHQHF.